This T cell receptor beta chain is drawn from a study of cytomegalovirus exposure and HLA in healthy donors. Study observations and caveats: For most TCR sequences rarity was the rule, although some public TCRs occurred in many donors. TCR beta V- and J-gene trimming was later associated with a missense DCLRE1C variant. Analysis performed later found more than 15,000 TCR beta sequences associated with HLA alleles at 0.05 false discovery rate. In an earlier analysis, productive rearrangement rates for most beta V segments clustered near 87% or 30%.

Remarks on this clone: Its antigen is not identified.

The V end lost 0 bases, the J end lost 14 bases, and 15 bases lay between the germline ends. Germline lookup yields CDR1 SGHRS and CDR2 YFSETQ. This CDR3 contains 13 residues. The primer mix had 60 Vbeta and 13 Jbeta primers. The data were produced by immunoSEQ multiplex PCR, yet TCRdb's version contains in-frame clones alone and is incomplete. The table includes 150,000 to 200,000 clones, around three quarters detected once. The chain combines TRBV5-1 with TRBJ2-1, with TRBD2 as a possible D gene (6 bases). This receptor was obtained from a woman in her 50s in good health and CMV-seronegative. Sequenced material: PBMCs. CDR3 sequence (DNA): TGCGCCAGCAGCTTGGCCGTCGGGGGACGGGAGTTCTTC. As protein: CASSLAVGGREFF. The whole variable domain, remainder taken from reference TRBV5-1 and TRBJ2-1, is KAGVTQTPRYLIKTRGQQVTLSCSPISGHRSVSWYQQTPGQGLQFLFEYFSETQRNKGNFPGRFSGRQFSNSRSEMNVSTLELGDSALYLCASSLAVGGREFFGPGTRLTVL.